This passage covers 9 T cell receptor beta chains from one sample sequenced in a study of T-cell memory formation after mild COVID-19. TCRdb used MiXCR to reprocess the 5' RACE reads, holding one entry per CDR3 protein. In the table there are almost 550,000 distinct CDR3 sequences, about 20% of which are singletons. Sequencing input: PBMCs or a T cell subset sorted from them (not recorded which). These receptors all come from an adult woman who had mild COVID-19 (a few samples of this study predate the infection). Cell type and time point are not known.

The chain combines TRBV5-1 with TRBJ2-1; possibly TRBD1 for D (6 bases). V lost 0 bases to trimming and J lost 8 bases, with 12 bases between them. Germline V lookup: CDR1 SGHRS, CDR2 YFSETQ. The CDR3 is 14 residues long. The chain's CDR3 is CASSLGVRGDEQFF. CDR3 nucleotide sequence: TGCGCCAGCAGCTTGGGGGTCAGGGGCGATGAGCAGTTCTTC.

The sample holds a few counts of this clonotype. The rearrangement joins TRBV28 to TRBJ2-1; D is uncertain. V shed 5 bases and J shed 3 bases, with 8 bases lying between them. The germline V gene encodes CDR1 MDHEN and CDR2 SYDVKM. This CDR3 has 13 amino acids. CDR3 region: CASSPPYYNEQFF. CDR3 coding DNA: TGTGCCAGCAGTCCCCCTTACTACAATGAGCAGTTCTTC. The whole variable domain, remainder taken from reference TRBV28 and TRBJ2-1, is DVKVTQSSRYLVKRTGEKVFLECVQDMDHENMFWYRQDPGLGLRLIYFSYDVKMKEKGDIPEGYSVSREKKERFSLILESASTNQTSMYLCASSPPYYNEQFFGPGTRLTVL.

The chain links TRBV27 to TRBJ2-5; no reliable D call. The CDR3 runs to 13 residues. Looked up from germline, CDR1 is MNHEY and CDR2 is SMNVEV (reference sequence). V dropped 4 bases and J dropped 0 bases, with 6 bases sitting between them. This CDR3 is CASSSWYQETQYF. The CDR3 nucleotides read TGTGCCAGCAGTTCTTGGTACCAAGAGACCCAGTACTTC.

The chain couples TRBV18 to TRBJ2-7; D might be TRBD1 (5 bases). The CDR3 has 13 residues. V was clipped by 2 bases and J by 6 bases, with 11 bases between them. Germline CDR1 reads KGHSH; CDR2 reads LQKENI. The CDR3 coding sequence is TGTGCCAGCTCACCAACTACAGGAACCGAGCAGTACTTC. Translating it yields CASSPTTGTEQYF.

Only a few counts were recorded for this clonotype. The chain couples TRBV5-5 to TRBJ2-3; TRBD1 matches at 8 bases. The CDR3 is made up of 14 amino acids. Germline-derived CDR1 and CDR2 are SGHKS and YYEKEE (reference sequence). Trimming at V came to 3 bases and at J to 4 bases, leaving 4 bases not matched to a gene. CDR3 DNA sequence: TGTGCCAGCAGCTCCGGGACAGGACCAGATACGCAGTATTTT. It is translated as CASSSGTGPDTQYF.

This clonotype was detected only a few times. The CDR3 region has the DNA TGTGCCAAGCTTGGGGGGCGTACAGATACGCAGTATTTT. Protein product: CAKLGGRTDTQYF. The chain carries TRBV7-8 and TRBJ2-3; D tentatively reads TRBD1 or TRBD2 (6 bases each). Germline CDR1 is SGHVS and CDR2 is FQNEAQ. The V end was cut by 10 bases, the J end by 3 bases, with 14 bases between. This CDR3 spans 13 amino acids.

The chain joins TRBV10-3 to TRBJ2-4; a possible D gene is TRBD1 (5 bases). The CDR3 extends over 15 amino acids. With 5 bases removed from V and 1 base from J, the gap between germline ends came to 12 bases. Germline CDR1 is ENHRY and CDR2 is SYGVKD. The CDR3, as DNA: TGTGCCATCAGTCGACAGAGTCCGGCCAAAAACATTCAGTACTTC. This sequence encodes CAISRQSPAKNIQYF.

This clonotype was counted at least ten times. This chain's CDR3 is CASSLGLTGGANEKLFF. CDR3 bases: TGTGCCAGCAGCTTAGGACTGACAGGGGGCGCGAACGAAAAACTGTTTTTT. The chain combines TRBV7-2 with TRBJ1-4; 10 bases fit TRBD1. J was trimmed by 8 bases and V by 1 base; bases with no gene match: 10. This CDR3 is built from 17 residues. Germline assignment: CDR1 SGHTA and CDR2 FQGNSA.

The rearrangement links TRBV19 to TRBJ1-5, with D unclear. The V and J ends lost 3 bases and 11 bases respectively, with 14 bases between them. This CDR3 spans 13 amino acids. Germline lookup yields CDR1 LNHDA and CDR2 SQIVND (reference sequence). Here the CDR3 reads CASSIGSGQAQHF. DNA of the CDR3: TGTGCCAGTAGTATCGGGTCGGGTCAAGCCCAGCATTTT.